This T cell receptor beta chain emerged from a study of beta chain features in type 1 diabetes. Study information: Regarding age, gender and cell yields, patients proved similar to healthy donors. General study points: Over-representation of high TCR-expressing cells was a possible consequence of cDNA sequencing. In the patient group, naive, central memory and Treg TCRB repertoires seemed more alike than in the healthy donor group. TCRB CDR3s were moderately but significantly shorter in Type 1 diabetes patients in all four CD4+ subsets. Lower insertion and higher deletion counts appeared at VDJ junctions in type 1 diabetes patients.

Expressed TCRB transcripts got sequenced, as all isolated RNA was reverse transcribed. Some clones are missing from TCRdb's copy, which holds only in-frame ones; the method was immunoSEQ multiplex PCR. The sample yields around 160,000 clones, 7% to 9.5% seen once. The CDR3 runs 14 residues. The germline gives CDR1 SEHNR, CDR2 FQNEAQ (reference sequence). Losses at the gene ends were 3 bases for V and 2 bases for J; bases not matched to a gene: 3. The table lists this clone with many counts. As yet, its antigen is unknown. Sequencing input: central memory CD4+ T cells from blood. The source is a woman between 25 and 40 years old with type 1 diabetes. V and J are TRBV7-9 and TRBJ1-1; 7 nucleotides agree with TRBD1. The CDR3 bases are TGTGCCAGCAGCTTGACAGGGACCAACACTGAAGCTTTCTTT. Amino acids: CASSLTGTNTEAFF.